Listed below are T cell receptor beta chains from one sample, sequenced in a study of long-term antiretroviral therapy in people with HIV. Assay: immunoSEQ multiplex PCR; the TCRdb copy retains only in-frame clones and omits some. The repertoire holds 26,000 or so clones, with about 77% as singletons. Sequences were derived from unsorted PBMCs, sampled 1.5 years before starting antiretroviral therapy. Receptor source: a young man with HIV. Both conserved end residues are part of each CDR3. The order of the fields is D gene, clone size, V gene, J gene, CDR3 DNA, CDR3 protein. The D gene is left open where the match is weak. Some rows have no size entry. The others give once, few or many, or a class for an expanded clone.

>TRBD2|once|TRBV7-2|TRBJ2-7
TGTGCCAGCAGCCCTAGGGGTCAGGGAGGTCTGGCGGGAGCCTACGAGCAGTACTTC
CASSPRGQGGLAGAYEQYF
>TRBD2|-|TRBV6-1|TRBJ2-3
TGTGCCAGCAGTGACGGACTAGCGGGGGGGCCGAGAGATACGCAGTATTTT
CASSDGLAGGPRDTQYF
>-|-|TRBV7-9|TRBJ2-3
TGTGCCAGCGTTGGAACTCGGAGTGGCACAGATACGCAGTATTTT
CASVGTRSGTDTQYF
>-|-|TRBV4-1|TRBJ2-3
TGCGCCAGCAGCCAAAGCCCCTGGTTGGGGAGTAGCACAGATACGCAGTATTTT
CASSQSPWLGSSTDTQYF
>TRBD1|-|TRBV10-3|TRBJ1-5
TGTGCCATCAGTGGACAGGGAAATCAGCCCCAGCATTTT
CAISGQGNQPQHF
>-|once|TRBV27|TRBJ2-7
TGTGCCAGCAGTTTATTTGGGGCCGGGGGGCCCTCCTACGAGCAGTACTTC
CASSLFGAGGPSYEQYF
>-|once|TRBV18|TRBJ2-1
TGTGCCAGCTCCTCCGAGGCGGGCTCCTACAATGAGCAGTTCTTC
CASSSEAGSYNEQFF
>TRBD2|few|TRBV5-1|TRBJ2-3
TGCGCCAGCAGCCGCGTTGGACTAGTGGCAGATACGCAGTATTTT
CASSRVGLVADTQYF
>-|-|TRBV6-6|TRBJ2-7
TGTGCCAGCAGTTACGACGGATCCTACGAGCAGTACTTC
CASSYDGSYEQYF
>-|-|TRBV7-2|TRBJ2-5
TGTGCCAGCAGCCGTATAGCAGGGAAACAAGAGACCCAGTACTTC
CASSRIAGKQETQYF
>-|-|TRBV28|TRBJ2-1
TGTGCCAGCAGATCCTCTGGGGAGGCTCATAAAAATGAGCAGTTCTTC
CASRSSGEAHKNEQFF
>TRBD1|-|TRBV19|TRBJ1-2
TGTGCCAGTAGTATAGCCGGGACAGGGAGTTATGGCTACACCTTC
CASSIAGTGSYGYTF
>-|few|TRBV7-9|TRBJ2-3
TGTGCCAGCAGCCTACCGGGTGGACAGCTTCGCACAGATACGCAGTATTTT
CASSLPGGQLRTDTQYF
>-|-|TRBV4-1|TRBJ2-7
TGCGCCAGCAGCCTGGCAGGGGGGGAATACGAGCAGTACTTC
CASSLAGGEYEQYF
>TRBD1|-|TRBV4-3|TRBJ1-2
TGCGCCAGCAGCCAAGATAGGGACAGGCAAAACTATGGCTACACCTTC
CASSQDRDRQNYGYTF
>TRBD1|-|TRBV6-5|TRBJ1-4
TGTGCCAGCAGTTCGGACAGGGGCGATGAAAAACTGTTTTTT
CASSSDRGDEKLFF
>-|-|TRBV30|TRBJ1-1
TGTGCCTGGAGTGTCTTGGGGGCCCCGAACACTGAAGCTTTCTTT
CAWSVLGAPNTEAFF
>TRBD1|-|TRBV28|TRBJ2-7
TGTGCCAGCTGTGCGGAGATCGGGACAGGGACCTACGAGCAGTACTTC
CASCAEIGTGTYEQYF
>TRBD1|few|TRBV9|TRBJ2-1
TGTGCCAGCAGCGGATCGAGGACAGGGCGAAATGAGCAGTTCTTC
CASSGSRTGRNEQFF
>TRBD1|-|TRBV18|TRBJ1-1
TGTGCCAGCTCACCCGGACAGGCGGAGACTGAAGCTTTCTTT
CASSPGQAETEAFF
>TRBD1|-|TRBV4-2|TRBJ1-5
TGTGCCAGCAGCCAAGTTTCAGGACAGGGCCCGGGGCAGCCCCAGCATTTT
CASSQVSGQGPGQPQHF
>TRBD1|-|TRBV7-8|TRBJ1-2
TGTGCCAGCAGAAAATCGGGACAGGGGGTTTATGGCTACACCTTC
CASRKSGQGVYGYTF
>-|once|TRBV9|TRBJ1-4
TGTGCCAGCAGCGCGGGGGCGGATGGGGAAAAACTGTTTTTT
CASSAGADGEKLFF
>-|-|TRBV6-6|TRBJ1-1
TGTGCCAGCAGGGACAGCCGTTACACTGAAGCTTTCTTT
CASRDSRYTEAFF
>TRBD1|once|TRBV6-1|TRBJ1-5
TGTGCCAGCAGGGGACAGAACAATCAGCCCCAGCATTTT
CASRGQNNQPQHF
>TRBD1|few|TRBV9|TRBJ1-1
TGTGCCAGCAGCCCAGGGACAGCTAACACTGAAGCTTTCTTT
CASSPGTANTEAFF
>-|-|TRBV18|TRBJ2-3
TGTGCCAGCTCACCAGACGGGGCCGGGGGGCCGCAGTATTTT
CASSPDGAGGPQYF
>-|-|TRBV7-9|TRBJ2-7
TGTGCCAGCAGCTTACGGTACGAGCAGTACTTC
CASSLRYEQYF
>TRBD1|-|TRBV11-2|TRBJ1-4
TGTGCCAGCAGCTTAGATTTTTCTACAGGGGGGGAAAAACTGTTTTTT
CASSLDFSTGGEKLFF
>-|once|TRBV19|TRBJ1-5
TGTGCCAGTAGTTATTTCGATCAGCCCCAGCATTTT
CASSYFDQPQHF
>TRBD2|-|TRBV19|TRBJ2-7
TGTGCCAGTACCCAGCGGGACGGAGGATACGAGCAGTACTTC
CASTQRDGGYEQYF
>TRBD1|-|TRBV5-6|TRBJ1-2
TGTGCCAGCAGCTGGGAGGGGGCTCCTAACTATGGCTACACCTTC
CASSWEGAPNYGYTF
>-|-|TRBV5-1|TRBJ2-5
TGCGCCAGCAGCTTGGTTGGGGGGACAGAGACCCAGTACTTC
CASSLVGGTETQYF
>-|-|TRBV29-1|TRBJ1-1
TGCAGCGTTGAAACAGGGCCTGAAGCTTTCTTT
CSVETGPEAFF
>-|-|TRBV7-6|TRBJ2-7
TGTGCCAGCAGCCCCCTGGCAGGCTCACCTGACCCGTCCTACGAGCAGTACTTC
CASSPLAGSPDPSYEQYF
>-|-|TRBV7-9|TRBJ2-3
TGTGCCAGCAGCCAGGGATATGGGGCTCCTGAAGGGCAGTATTTT
CASSQGYGAPEGQYF
>-|-|TRBV2|TRBJ1-3
TGTGCCAGCAGTTTTTCGACCCGACAGGCCCACTCTGGAAACACCATATATTTT
CASSFSTRQAHSGNTIYF
>-|-|TRBV5-1|TRBJ2-5
TGCGCCAGCAGCCAAAACCAAGAGACCCAGTACTTC
CASSQNQETQYF
>TRBD1|-|TRBV6-5|TRBJ1-1
TGTGCCAGCAGTGGACAGGGGAGGAACACTGAAGCTTTCTTT
CASSGQGRNTEAFF
>-|-|TRBV7-9|TRBJ2-7
TGTGCCAGCAGCTTAGCCCACTATGGGGACGGGATAACCTACGAGCAGTACTTC
CASSLAHYGDGITYEQYF
>TRBD2|-|TRBV10-3|TRBJ2-3
TGTGCCATCAGTGGAGGACCTTTGAGCGGGGGATCTGATACGCAGTATTTT
CAISGGPLSGGSDTQYF
>-|few|TRBV7-9|TRBJ1-4
TGTGCCAGCAGCTTAACCCGGCCACGTGAAAAACTGTTTTTT
CASSLTRPREKLFF
>TRBD1|-|TRBV28|TRBJ2-5
TGTGCCAGCAGTCGACGGACAGGGAGAGAGACCCAGTACTTC
CASSRRTGRETQYF
>-|-|TRBV30|TRBJ1-6
TGTGCCTGGATCCGGGGTAATTCACCCCTCCACTTT
CAWIRGNSPLHF
>-|-|TRBV5-4|TRBJ2-1
TGTGCCAGCAGTATACCTTCCGGGCCCTCCTTCCATGAGCAGTTCTTC
CASSIPSGPSFHEQFF
>-|-|TRBV27|TRBJ2-5
TGTGCCAGCAGTTTAATAGCGACCCAAGAGACCCAGTACTTC
CASSLIATQETQYF
>TRBD2|-|TRBV11-3|TRBJ2-5
TGTGCCAGCAGCTTAGATCGGGGGGAGGAAGAGACCCAGTACTTC
CASSLDRGEEETQYF
>-|-|TRBV9|TRBJ1-5
TGTGCCAGCAGCGCGGGGACACTGAATCAGCCCCAGCATTTT
CASSAGTLNQPQHF
>-|-|TRBV29-1|TRBJ1-3
TGCAGCGTTGTAATGGCTGGCTCTGGAAACACCATATATTTT
CSVVMAGSGNTIYF
>TRBD1|-|TRBV5-4|TRBJ1-2
TGTGCCAGCAGCATGCCGGGACAGGGGCACTATGGCTACACCTTC
CASSMPGQGHYGYTF